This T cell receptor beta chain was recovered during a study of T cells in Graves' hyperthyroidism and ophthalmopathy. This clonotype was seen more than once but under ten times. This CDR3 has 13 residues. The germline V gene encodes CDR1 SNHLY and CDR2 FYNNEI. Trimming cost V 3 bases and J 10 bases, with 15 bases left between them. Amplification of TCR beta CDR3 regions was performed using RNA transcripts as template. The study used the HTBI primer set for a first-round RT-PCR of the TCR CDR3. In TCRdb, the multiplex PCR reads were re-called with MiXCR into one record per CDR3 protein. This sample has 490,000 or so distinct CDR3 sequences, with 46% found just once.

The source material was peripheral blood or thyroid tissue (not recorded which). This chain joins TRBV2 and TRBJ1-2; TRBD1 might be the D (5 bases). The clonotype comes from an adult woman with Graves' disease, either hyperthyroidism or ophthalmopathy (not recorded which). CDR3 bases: TGTGCCAGCAGTGACCCCAGGGTGGGCGCCTACACCTTC. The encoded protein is CASSDPRVGAYTF.